Reported below is one TCR beta chain. This entry is derived from a study of blood T cells in healthy people across ages. As for the study in general: With template switching, about one barcoded beta molecule was captured per two T cells.

CDR1 is SGHTA and CDR2 is FQGNSA in the germline V gene. There are 16 residues in the CDR3. With 0 bases clipped from V and 2 bases from J, the junction kept 5 bases outside the gene matches. A second PCR of roughly 7 to 11 cycles used a sample-barcoded 5' primer and a J-beta primer mix. Each sample yielded at least 2.5 million CDR3-containing paired-end reads. MiXCR, run by TCRdb on the 5' RACE reads, gives a single entry per CDR3 protein. This table has about 600,000 distinct CDR3 sequences, roughly 43% appearing once. V and J are TRBV7-2 and TRBJ2-3, with 7 nucleotides matching TRBD1. This receptor was identified in an elderly man in good health. Sequenced: blood. CDR3 bases: TGTGCCAGCAGCTTAGCGCCGGGACAGACCACAGATACGCAGTATTTT. Translated: CASSLAPGQTTDTQYF.